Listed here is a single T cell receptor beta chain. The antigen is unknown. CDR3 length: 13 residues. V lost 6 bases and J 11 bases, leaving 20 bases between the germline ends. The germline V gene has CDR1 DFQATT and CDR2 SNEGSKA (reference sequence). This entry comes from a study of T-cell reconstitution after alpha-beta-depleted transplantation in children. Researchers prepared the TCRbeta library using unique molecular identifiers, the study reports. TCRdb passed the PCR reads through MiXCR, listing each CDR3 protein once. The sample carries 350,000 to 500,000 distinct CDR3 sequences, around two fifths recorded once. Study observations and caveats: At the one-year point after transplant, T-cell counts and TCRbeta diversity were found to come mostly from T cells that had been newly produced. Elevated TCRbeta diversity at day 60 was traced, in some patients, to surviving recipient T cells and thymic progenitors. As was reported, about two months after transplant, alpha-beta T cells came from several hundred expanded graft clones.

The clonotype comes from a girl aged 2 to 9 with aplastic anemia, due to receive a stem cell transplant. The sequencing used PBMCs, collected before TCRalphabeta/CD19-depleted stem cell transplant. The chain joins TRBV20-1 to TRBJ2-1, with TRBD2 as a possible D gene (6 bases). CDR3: CSAIRDSLKQQFF. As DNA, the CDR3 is TGCAGTGCCATACGGGACTCCTTGAAACAGCAGTTCTTC.